This is a list of T cell receptor beta chains from one sample in a study of T cell responses to AZD1222 COVID-19 vaccine. Assay used: immunoSEQ multiplex PCR; TCRdb lists only in-frame clones, some missing. The sample yields about 150,000 clones, roughly 94% seen once. The starting material was peripheral blood, obtained on day 0 of AZD1222 vaccination. The origin of the receptors is an adult in good health. The CDR3 runs from the conserved cysteine through the conserved F or W. D genes are given only for firm matches. Where a row states a size, it is once, few, many or the class of an expanded clone; other rows omit it.

j_call,v_call,clone_size,d_call,cdr3_nt,cdr3_aa
TRBJ2-5,TRBV4-1,NA,TRBD1,TGCGCCAGCAGCCTCCAGGGGGCAGGTGGAGAGACCCAGTACTTC,CASSLQGAGGETQYF
TRBJ2-5,TRBV10-3,NA,NA,TGTGCCATCAGTCCCCAACCGCCAGAGACCCAGTACTTC,CAISPQPPETQYF
TRBJ1-2,TRBV30,NA,TRBD1,TGTGCCTGGCAACAGGGGATCTACACTTATGGCTACACCTTC,CAWQQGIYTYGYTF
TRBJ1-3,TRBV30,NA,NA,TGTGCCTGGAGTGTACTACAGGCTGAACTCTCTGGAAACACCATATATTTT,CAWSVLQAELSGNTIYF
TRBJ2-5,TRBV3-1/TRBV3-2,NA,NA,TGTGCCAGCAGCCAAAACGCTCGAGAGACCCAGTACTTC,CASSQNARETQYF
TRBJ1-1,TRBV11-2,NA,NA,TGTGCCAGCAGCTTAGAGCCAGGGTCTCCTGAAGCTTTCTTT,CASSLEPGSPEAFF
TRBJ1-5,TRBV19,NA,NA,TGTGCCAGTAGTCAAACTAGCAATCAGCCCCAGCATTTT,CASSQTSNQPQHF
TRBJ1-2,TRBV18,NA,NA,TGTGCCAGCTCATCCCGCAGGGAGAACTATGGCTACACCTTC,CASSSRRENYGYTF
TRBJ2-7,TRBV7-9,NA,NA,TGTGCCAGCAGCTCTAGTTGGGACACCACCTACGAGCAGTACTTC,CASSSSWDTTYEQYF
TRBJ1-2,TRBV28,NA,NA,TGTGCCAGCACCCGCCCAGGGGTCTATGGCTACACCTTC,CASTRPGVYGYTF
TRBJ1-4,TRBV4-3,NA,NA,TGCGCCAGCAGCCAATCACAGAATAATGAAAAACTGTTTTTT,CASSQSQNNEKLFF
TRBJ2-2,TRBV7-9,NA,NA,TGTGCCAGCAGCTCTAACGCCGGGGAGCTGTTTTTT,CASSSNAGELFF
TRBJ2-5,TRBV2,NA,NA,TGTGCCAGCAGGAGGAGCGGTGCGGAGACCCAGTACTTC,CASRRSGAETQYF
TRBJ2-7,TRBV20-1,few,NA,TGCAGTGCTAGCAACCGTTTCGAGCAGTACTTC,CSASNRFEQYF
TRBJ2-5,TRBV18,NA,NA,TGTGCCAGCGCACAGGTCCCCCAAGAGACCCAGTACTTC,CASAQVPQETQYF
TRBJ1-6,TRBV5-1,NA,NA,TGCGCCAGCAGCTTGGTTGCCAGGGTGTTGGATTCACCCCTCCACTTT,CASSLVARVLDSPLHF
TRBJ1-1,TRBV5-1,NA,NA,TGCGCCAGCAGCTTGGCCAATCCCCCCACAGCTTTCTTT,CASSLANPPTAFF
TRBJ2-7,TRBV6-5,NA,TRBD2,TGTGCCAGCAGTTACTCTAGCGGGGGGGCCTACGAGCAGTACTTC,CASSYSSGGAYEQYF
TRBJ2-7,TRBV18,NA,NA,TGTGCCAGCTCACCACGGTTAGGGAAGAACTACGAGCAGTACTTC,CASSPRLGKNYEQYF
TRBJ2-3,TRBV19,NA,NA,TGTGCCAGTAGTCTCCGGGCCCCCGGGGCCGAGGGAGATACGCAGTATTTT,CASSLRAPGAEGDTQYF
TRBJ1-5,TRBV25-1,NA,NA,TGTGCCAGCAGTGAACGTTGGGATCAGCCCCAGCATTTT,CASSERWDQPQHF
TRBJ1-1,TRBV7-3,NA,TRBD1,TGTGCCAGCAGCTTAAGTCAGGGGGTAGGCACTGAAGCTTTCTTT,CASSLSQGVGTEAFF
TRBJ2-6,TRBV5-1,NA,NA,TGCGCCAGCACCACGTCGGCAGTCTCTGGGGCCAACGTCCTGACTTTC,CASTTSAVSGANVLTF
TRBJ2-1,TRBV21-1,NA,NA,TGTGCCAGCAGCAAACGGGGGAATTTACCGGGACAGGGCGAAAATAATGAGCAGTTCTTC,CASSKRGNLPGQGENNEQFF
TRBJ2-2,TRBV4-2,few,TRBD2,TGTGCCAGCAGCCGGGGACTAGCGGGGGGGCCCGGGGAGCTGTTTTTT,CASSRGLAGGPGELFF
TRBJ2-5,TRBV5-4,NA,NA,TGTGCCAGCAGCTCGCCCCCAGAGACCCAGTACTTC,CASSSPPETQYF
TRBJ1-2,TRBV28,NA,NA,TGTGCCAGCAAAGGAGACGGGTACTATGGCTACACCTTC,CASKGDGYYGYTF
TRBJ2-1,TRBV7-2,NA,TRBD1,TGTGCCAGCAGTCAAGACAGGGGCTCCTACAATGAGCAGTTCTTC,CASSQDRGSYNEQFF
TRBJ1-5,TRBV2,NA,NA,TGTGCCAGCAGGGGGGTTGGGGGTCCCTCTGGGCCCCAGCATTTT,CASRGVGGPSGPQHF
TRBJ1-1,TRBV14,NA,NA,TGTGCCAGCAGCCAGGACACCAATGAAGCTTTCTTT,CASSQDTNEAFF
TRBJ2-3,TRBV6-5,NA,NA,TGTGCCAGCAGTTGGGGACCCCGGGACACAGATACGCAGTATTTT,CASSWGPRDTDTQYF
TRBJ2-2,TRBV28,NA,NA,TGTGCCAGCAGTCCGGGACACGCGAACACCGGGGAGCTGTTTTTT,CASSPGHANTGELFF
TRBJ2-1,TRBV29-1,NA,NA,TGCAGCGTTCGAGGGTACTTACCAACGCTATCCTCCCATGAGCAGTTCTTC,CSVRGYLPTLSSHEQFF
TRBJ2-3,TRBV5-1,NA,NA,TGCGCCAGCAGCCTCGGGGACGGCTTTGAGGTACGGAGACGGTATTTT,CASSLGDGFEVRRRYF
TRBJ1-5,TRBV7-2,NA,NA,TGTGCCAGCAGGCCCTCGAGCTGGGGCGGCAATCAGCCCCAGCATTTT,CASRPSSWGGNQPQHF
TRBJ2-2,TRBV24-1,NA,NA,TGTGCCACCAGTGGGGTCATGGACACCGGGGAGCTGTTTTTT,CATSGVMDTGELFF
TRBJ1-1,TRBV28,NA,TRBD1,TGTGCCAGCAGTTGGGGACAGGTGAACACTGAAGCTTTCTTT,CASSWGQVNTEAFF
TRBJ1-2,TRBV5-1,NA,NA,TGCGCCAGCAGCTTCTCAGGCAGAGTCTACACCTTC,CASSFSGRVYTF
TRBJ1-6,TRBV19,NA,NA,TGTGCCAGTAGGTCCCGGGGGCCCTCCTATAATTCACCCCTCCACTTT,CASRSRGPSYNSPLHF
TRBJ1-1,TRBV28,NA,NA,TGTGCCAGCAGTTTGGGGAGACCGAACACTGAAGCTTTCTTT,CASSLGRPNTEAFF
TRBJ1-1,TRBV11-2,NA,TRBD1,TGTGCCAGCAGCCAGGGACAGGGGAACACTGAAGCTTTCTTT,CASSQGQGNTEAFF
TRBJ2-7,TRBV6-6,few,NA,TGTGCCAGCAGTTGGGGGAGCTTGGACGGCACCGAGCAGTACTTC,CASSWGSLDGTEQYF
TRBJ1-2,TRBV5-4,NA,NA,TGTGCCAGCAGGTTGTGGGAATACTATGGCTACACCTTC,CASRLWEYYGYTF
TRBJ2-3,TRBV11-1,NA,NA,TGTGCCAGCAGGTTCCCTGGGAGAGATACGCAGTATTTT,CASRFPGRDTQYF
TRBJ2-7,TRBV7-2,NA,NA,TGTGCCAGCAGCTTAGTCGACGAGCAGTACTTC,CASSLVDEQYF
TRBJ2-7,TRBV6-2/TRBV6-3,NA,TRBD2,TGTGCCAGCAGCCACCGGGTAGCGGGGGGCGCCTACGAGCAGTACTTC,CASSHRVAGGAYEQYF
TRBJ1-1,TRBV15,NA,TRBD1,TGTGCCACCAGCAGACGAGACAGGGGAGCTTTCTTT,CATSRRDRGAFF
TRBJ2-2,TRBV5-1,NA,NA,TGCGCCAGCAGCTGGGTTATCCAGACAAGAGGGAACACCGGGGAGCTGTTTTTT,CASSWVIQTRGNTGELFF
TRBJ2-1,TRBV6-5,NA,NA,TGTGCCAGCAGTCCCCGTTACTTCTATGAGCAGTTCTTC,CASSPRYFYEQFF
TRBJ1-1,TRBV15,once,NA,TGTGCCACCAGCAGAGATCTCAGGGCACGCGGAGCTTTCTTT,CATSRDLRARGAFF
TRBJ2-3,TRBV7-2,NA,NA,TGTGCCAGCAATCTAGCTCTCCCAGATACGCAGTATTTT,CASNLALPDTQYF
TRBJ1-6,TRBV27,NA,NA,TGTGCCAGCAGTCACCCCCGGACCTATAATTCACCCCTCCACTTT,CASSHPRTYNSPLHF
TRBJ1-5,TRBV10-3,NA,NA,TGTGCCATCAGTGACACCCATAGCAATCAGCCCCAGCATTTT,CAISDTHSNQPQHF
TRBJ1-2,TRBV6-6,NA,NA,TGTGCCAGCAACATACTGGGGCAGGGAAACTATGGCTACACCTTC,CASNILGQGNYGYTF
TRBJ1-6,TRBV28,once,NA,TGTGCCAGTCGACCAAGCTCCTATAATTCACCCCTCCACTTT,CASRPSSYNSPLHF
TRBJ2-5,TRBV5-1,NA,NA,TGCGCCAGCAGCTTGGCTCGGGCAGAAGAGACCCAGTACTTC,CASSLARAEETQYF